This T cell receptor beta chain was captured in a study of cytomegalovirus exposure and HLA in healthy donors. Study outcomes and limitations: With later analysis, a missense DCLRE1C variant became linked to TCR beta V- and J-gene trimming.

A multiplex PCR was run with 60 Vbeta primers and 13 Jbeta primers. Measured with immunoSEQ multiplex PCR; TCRdb has only the in-frame clones, and not every one. The table shows roughly 100,000 clones, with roughly 80% occurring only once. Germline assignment: CDR1 MGHRA and CDR2 YSYEKL. V was pared by 4 bases and J by 6 bases, with 19 bases between. The CDR3 spans 16 residues. Turning to this clone: What it binds is not known.

The sequenced sample consisted of PBMCs. This clonotype originated in a man aged 30 to 45 in good health and CMV-seropositive. The rearrangement joins TRBV4-1 to TRBJ2-1; D is possibly TRBD1 (6 bases). The CDR3 DNA follows: TGCGCCAGCAGCCGAGTACAGGGCATAACGAGCAATGAGCAGTTCTTC. Its protein is CASSRVQGITSNEQFF.